These 29 T cell receptor beta chains originate from one sample sequenced in a study of OX40 agonist ivuxolimab in advanced cancers. Library preparation was by the immunoSEQ multiplex PCR assay. The clones in this table, taken by TCRdb from immuneACCESS, are in-frame only. Not every clone is retained; where verified, under half of the shortfall comes from an unresolved V gene, and the cause of the rest is unknown. The sample includes tens of thousands of clones, with 91% observed a single time. Around 30% of the sample is held by the ten biggest clonotypes. The sample in question was CD4+ or CD8+ T cells sorted from blood, obtained in a trial of the OX40 agonist ivuxolimab. The receptors originated from an adult with an advanced solid tumor such as melanoma, head and neck, liver or kidney cancer.

With respect to this clone: Other DNA sequences from this sample encode an identical CDR3 as well. The rearrangement links TRBV25-1 to TRBJ2-5; 8 nucleotides align to TRBD2. Germline V gene data show CDR1 as MGHDK and CDR2 as SYGVNS. V lost 4 bases, J lost 3 bases, and 4 bases stayed unmatched. This CDR3 contains 14 residues. CDR3 bases: TGTGCCAGCAGTGTTCGGGGGGGGGAAGAGACCCAGTACTTC. This codes for CASSVRGGEETQYF.

The chain joins TRBV30 to TRBJ2-7; D remains unclear. With 0 bases removed from V and 1 base from J, the gap between germline ends came to 7 bases. Germline values: CDR1 GTSNPN, CDR2 SVGIG (reference sequence). The CDR3 runs 13 residues. The DNA for the CDR3 is TGTGCCTGGAGTGTCAGTCAGTCCTACGAGCAGTACTTC. As protein: CAWSVSQSYEQYF. Supplemented by reference TRBV30 and TRBJ2-7, the full variable domain reads SQTIHQWPATLVQPVGSPLSLECTVEGTSNPNLYWYRQAAGRGLQLLFYSVGIGQISSEVPQNLSASRPQDRQFILSSKKLLLSDSGFYLCAWSVSQSYEQYFGPGTRLTVT.

The V gene is TRBV7-9, the J gene TRBJ2-1; 8 bases fit TRBD2. Germline V gene lookup returns CDR1 SEHNR and CDR2 FQNEAQ (reference sequence). The V gene end was trimmed by 3 bases and the J gene end by 6 bases; junction bases not matched to a gene: 10. The CDR3 is made up of 16 amino acids. The CDR3 here is CASSLVWVAGSNEQFF. The CDR3 nucleotides read TGTGCCAGCAGCTTGGTTTGGGTAGCGGGATCCAATGAGCAGTTCTTC.

The chain carries TRBV9 and TRBJ2-7, with D tentatively TRBD1 (7 bases). The CDR3 spans 15 residues. CDR1 is SGDLS, CDR2 YYNGEE, per germline. Between the trimmed V and J ends, which lost 4 bases and 6 bases, there was a span of 20 bases. Here the CDR3 DNA reads TGTGCCAGCAGCTCGTGGCGGGACAGCTACGCCGAGCAGTACTTC. Translated: CASSSWRDSYAEQYF.

J is TRBJ2-6 and V is TRBV28; D possibly corresponds to TRBD2 (6 bases). Germline V lookup: CDR1 MDHEN, CDR2 SYDVKM. V lost 4 bases and J lost 3, with 7 bases in between. This CDR3 is 14 amino acids long. This CDR3 reads CASSSGLGANVLTF. The CDR3 DNA sequence: TGTGCCAGCAGTTCGGGACTTGGGGCCAACGTCCTGACTTTC.

J is TRBJ1-4 and V is TRBV2; D ambiguous. V lost 4 bases to trimming and J lost 10 bases, with 10 bases between them. The CDR3 loop spans 12 amino acids. Looked up from germline, CDR1 is SNHLY and CDR2 is FYNNEI. CDR3 nucleotides: TGTGCCAGCAGTGTAGCGGTGGTAAAACTGTTTTTT. Encoded protein: CASSVAVVKLFF.

V usage is TRBV30 and J usage is TRBJ2-3; a weak D match, TRBD1 (5 bases). V dropped 3 bases and J dropped 3 bases, with 7 bases sitting between them. Germline values: CDR1 GTSNPN, CDR2 SVGIG (reference sequence). This CDR3 spans 12 amino acids. CDR3 bases: TGTGCCTGGAGCCAGGGTACAGATACGCAGTATTTT. Its translation: CAWSQGTDTQYF.

J is TRBJ2-2 and V is TRBV13, with D maybe TRBD2 (5 bases). Trimming pared 1 base from V and 8 bases from J, leaving 11 bases between. The germline CDR1 and CDR2 sequences are PRHDT and FYEKMQ (reference sequence). The CDR3 has 14 amino acids. The CDR3 nucleotides are TGTGCCAGCAGCTTAGCCCTAGCTCATGGGGAGCTGTTTTTT. Translating it yields CASSLALAHGELFF. The full variable domain, rest sourced from reference TRBV13 and TRBJ2-2, is AAGVIQSPRHLIKEKRETATLKCYPIPRHDTVYWYQQGPGQDPQFLISFYEKMQSDKGSIPDRFSAQQFSDYHSELNMSSLELGDSALYFCASSLALAHGELFFGEGSRLTVL.

V gene TRBV6-5 combines with J gene TRBJ2-2, with 7 bases aligning to TRBD1. The junction had 7 bases not matched to a gene; V was cut back by 4 bases and J by 5 bases. The germline V gene has CDR1 MNHEY and CDR2 SVGAGI. CDR3 length: 15 residues. Here the CDR3 reads CASSFTGVETGELFF. DNA of the CDR3: TGTGCCAGCAGTTTTACAGGGGTAGAGACCGGGGAGCTGTTTTTT.

This clone was seen once. The chain couples TRBV4-3 to TRBJ2-1; 11 nucleotides match TRBD2. After removal of 0 bases from V and 3 bases from J, the junction contained 7 bases not matched to a gene. The CDR3 totals 18 residues. Germline V gene lookup returns CDR1 LGHNA and CDR2 YSLEER. The CDR3 spells CASSQDQTGLAGYNEQFF. In DNA, the CDR3 is TGCGCCAGCAGCCAAGACCAAACAGGACTAGCGGGCTACAATGAGCAGTTCTTC.

The CDR3 protein is CATSRDSGDYGYTF. CDR3 in DNA: TGTGCCACCAGCAGAGATTCAGGGGACTATGGCTACACCTTC. The chain uses TRBV15 and TRBJ1-2; perhaps TRBD1 as D (6 bases). This CDR3 spans 14 amino acids. Germline loops: CDR1 LNHNV, CDR2 YYDKDF (reference sequence). The V and J ends lost 0 bases and 3 bases respectively, with 8 bases between them.

The chain uses TRBV7-6 and TRBJ2-3, with TRBD2 identical over 12 bases. CDR3 length equals 17 residues. Trimming cost V 4 bases and J 3 bases; bases outside gene matches: 8. Germline V gene sequence: CDR1 SGHVS, CDR2 FNYEAQ. In DNA, the CDR3 is TGTGCCAGCAGCTCCCCGACTAGCGGGAGTACTACAGATACGCAGTATTTT. Translating gives CASSSPTSGSTTDTQYF. Variable domain in full (rest from reference TRBV7-6 and TRBJ2-3): GAGVSQSPRYKVTKRGQDVALRCDPISGHVSLYWYRQALGQGPEFLTYFNYEAQQDKSGLPNDRFSAERPEGSISTLTIQRTEQRDSAMYRCASSSPTSGSTTDTQYFGPGTRLTVL.

The chain uses TRBV27 and TRBJ2-1; tentatively, D is TRBD1 or TRBD2 (6 bases each). V lost 2 bases, J lost 7 bases, and 9 bases lay in between. Per the germline V gene, CDR1 is MNHEY and CDR2 is SMNVEV (reference sequence). CDR3 size: 13 residues. For the CDR3, the DNA is TGTGCCAGCAGTTTAGGGGGGCAGAATGAGCAGTTCTTC. It yields the protein CASSLGGQNEQFF.

This chain uses TRBV7-9 with TRBJ2-1; possible D gene TRBD2, 6 bases. Germline V CDR1 and CDR2: SEHNR, FQNEAQ (reference sequence). V lost 5 bases, J lost 8 bases, and 22 bases lay in between. The CDR3 is 16 residues long. The CDR3 nucleotides read TGTGCCAGCAGCATCACAGCGGGCCTATTGAAGGATGAGCAGTTCTTC. Translation gives CASSITAGLLKDEQFF. Full variable domain (outside the CDR3, taken from reference TRBV7-9 and TRBJ2-1): DTGVSQNPRHKITKRGQNVTFRCDPISEHNRLYWYRQTLGQGPEFLTYFQNEAQLEKSRLLSDRFSAERPKGSFSTLEIQRTEQGDSAMYLCASSITAGLLKDEQFFGPGTRLTVL.

CDR3 region: CASSLKGNTEAFF. Here the CDR3 DNA reads TGTGCCAGCAGTTTAAAGGGGAACACTGAAGCTTTCTTT. This chain joins TRBV27 and TRBJ1-1; no definite D call. CDR3 length equals 13 residues. The germline CDR1 and CDR2 sequences are MNHEY and SMNVEV (reference sequence). V was pared by 2 bases and J by 1 base, with 5 bases between.

The rearrangement uses TRBV14 and TRBJ1-2, with D perhaps TRBD1 (5 bases). V shed 3 bases and J shed 2 bases, with 13 bases lying between them. CDR1 is SGHDN and CDR2 is FVKESK in the germline V gene. The CDR3 is 15 residues long. In DNA form, the CDR3 reads TGTGCCAGCAGCCAGTACAGGACCGAGAACTATGGCTACACCTTC. Protein product: CASSQYRTENYGYTF.

The chain carries TRBV6-1 and TRBJ1-1; TRBD1 is a possible D gene (6 bases). This CDR3 contains 15 residues. Between the trimmed V and J ends, which lost 4 bases and 0 bases, there was a span of 12 bases. Germline lookup yields CDR1 MNHNS and CDR2 SASEGT. The CDR3, as DNA: TGTGCCAGCAGTGTCGTGGGACAAGTGAACACTGAAGCTTTCTTT. Its protein is CASSVVGQVNTEAFF.

A single count supports this clone. This chain joins TRBV2 and TRBJ2-4; D not certain. Germline V gives CDR1 SNHLY, CDR2 FYNNEI. Trimming shortened V by 6 bases and J by 2 bases, and 5 bases separated the two germline ends. The CDR3 length is 12 residues. In DNA, the CDR3 is TGTGCCAGCAGACAGACCAAAAACATTCAGTACTTC. This gives the protein CASRQTKNIQYF.

The chain links TRBV4-1 to TRBJ2-3, with 7 bases aligning to TRBD2. After removal of 0 bases from V and 2 bases from J, the junction contained 5 bases not matched to a gene. The length of the CDR3 is 16 residues. Germline V lookup: CDR1 MGHRA, CDR2 YSYEKL. CDR3 coding DNA: TGCGCCAGCAGCCAAGAGGGAGGGGTGGTCACAGATACGCAGTATTTT. Its protein product is CASSQEGGVVTDTQYF.

V gene TRBV5-6 combines with J gene TRBJ2-1, with no clear D. V lost 3 bases, J lost 2 bases, and 0 bases lay in between. Germline V gives CDR1 SGHDT, CDR2 YYEEEE. This CDR3 is built from 11 residues. CDR3 in DNA: TGTGCCAGCAGCTCCTACAATGAGCAGTTCTTC. It is translated as CASSSYNEQFF.

The chain recombines TRBV4-1 with TRBJ2-7; possibly TRBD1 for D (6 bases). Trimming removed 1 base from V and 4 bases from J, with 11 bases in between. CDR3 length equals 14 residues. Germline assignment: CDR1 MGHRA and CDR2 YSYEKL. The CDR3, as DNA: TGCGCCAGCAGCCAAGGATCAGGGGAGTACGAGCAGTACTTC. Amino acid sequence: CASSQGSGEYEQYF.

This clone was seen a handful of times. The rearrangement joins TRBV5-6 to TRBJ2-3, with D perhaps matching TRBD2 (6 bases). V gave up 4 bases and J gave up 2 bases, with 14 bases separating them. CDR3 length: 15 amino acids. CDR1 SGHDT and CDR2 YYEEEE come from the germline V gene. The CDR3 DNA is TGTGCCAGCAGCACGGGAGTTTGGGACACAGATACGCAGTATTTT. This sequence encodes CASSTGVWDTDTQYF.

The chain uses TRBV28 and TRBJ2-5; D uncertain. The CDR3 spans 14 residues. Germline V gene sequence: CDR1 MDHEN, CDR2 SYDVKM. Trimming left V 1 base short and J 2 bases short, with 8 bases between. CDR3: CASSLYLAQETQYF. Here the CDR3 DNA reads TGTGCCAGCAGTTTATATCTGGCTCAAGAGACCCAGTACTTC.

The chain carries TRBV2 and TRBJ2-6, with D uncertain. The germline CDR1 and CDR2 sequences are SNHLY and FYNNEI. The CDR3 totals 15 residues. V was trimmed by 2 bases and J by 2 bases, leaving 7 bases between them. CDR3 sequence: CASSEWVTGANVLTF. The CDR3 coding sequence is TGTGCCAGCAGTGAATGGGTGACTGGGGCCAACGTCCTGACTTTC.

The V and J genes are TRBV27 and TRBJ1-2, with 8 bases lining up with TRBD1. The junction had 6 bases not matched to a gene; V was cut back by 7 bases and J by 8 bases. This CDR3 spans 12 amino acids. Germline-derived CDR1 and CDR2 are MNHEY and SMNVEV (reference sequence). The CDR3 here is CASMQGAGGYTF. CDR3 DNA: TGTGCCAGCATGCAGGGGGCGGGAGGCTACACCTTC.

This clone is medium-sized. CDR3 coding DNA: TGTGCCAGCAGTGCCCAGGGTCGTTATGAGACCCAGTACTTC. It is translated as CASSAQGRYETQYF. J is TRBJ2-5 and V is TRBV2; D might be TRBD1 (5 bases). CDR1 and CDR2 (germline): SNHLY, FYNNEI. This CDR3 comprises 14 residues. Trimming took 4 bases from V and 5 from J, leaving 14 bases between them.

The V gene is TRBV13, the J gene TRBJ2-3; D gene unclear. The CDR3 length is 13 residues. Germline CDR1 is PRHDT and CDR2 is FYEKMQ (reference sequence). V lost 1 base, J lost 0 bases, and 2 bases lay in between. The CDR3 bases are TGTGCCAGCAGCTTAGAGAGCACAGATACGCAGTATTTT. This encodes CASSLESTDTQYF.

Turning to this clone: The sample carries other DNA sequences with the same CDR3. The rearrangement joins TRBV6-6 to TRBJ2-7; the D is unclear. The V end was cut by 0 bases, the J end by 0 bases, with 6 bases between. The CDR3 spans 14 residues. CDR1 and CDR2 from the germline V gene are MNHNY and SVGAGI (reference sequence). The CDR3 here is CASSYSASSYEQYF. As DNA, the CDR3 is TGTGCCAGCAGTTACTCGGCTAGCTCCTACGAGCAGTACTTC.

The rearrangement links TRBV2 to TRBJ2-3, with D maybe TRBD2 (7 bases). The CDR3 length is 11 residues. CDR1 is SNHLY, CDR2 FYNNEI, per germline. Between the trimmed V and J ends, which lost 7 bases and 9 bases, there was a span of 11 bases. CDR3 sequence reads: CASMGGRTQYF. The CDR3 DNA is TGTGCCAGCATGGGGGGGCGCACGCAGTATTTT.